The clone carrying this T cell receptor beta chain was detected many times. All patients reached thyroid surgery having received no treatment beforehand. TCRdb re-clonotyped the PCR reads through MiXCR. The top ten clones hold less than 8.5% of a sample with 15,000 or so clones, roughly 25% of them seen once. This record belongs to a study of metastatic and nonmetastatic thyroid tumors. As for the study in general: Comparison of repertoires was carried out across blood and tumor or nodule tissue from malignant and benign thyroid patients.

The receptor comes from a female donor with papillary thyroid cancer or a benign thyroid nodule (not recorded which). Some clones in this sample may be carry-over from other donors' samples. Sequenced: tumor tissue.

CDR3 region: CASSYFGGYSTEAFF. The CDR3 nucleotides read TGTGCCAGCAGTTACTTCGGGGGGTATAGCACTGAAGCTTTCTTT. The gene calls are TRBV6-5 and TRBJ1-1; TRBD1 might be the D (5 bases). Germline V gives CDR1 MNHEY, CDR2 SVGAGI. The CDR3 extends over 15 amino acids. The V and J ends lost 1 base and 4 bases respectively, with 13 bases between them.